This TCR beta chain was recorded in a study of technical replicates of blood from four donors. The CDR3 is 17 amino acids. Between the trimmed V and J ends, which lost 6 bases and 4 bases, there was a span of 21 bases. Germline CDR1 is MNHEY and CDR2 is SMNVEV (reference sequence). Profiling relied on immunoSEQ multiplex PCR, and the TCRdb table lists in-frame clones only, not all of them. The sample holds about 62,000 clones; more than 75% are singletons and the top ten take about 5.2%. This clone was observed once. This TCR was sampled from a human donor in good health. Some clones in this sample may be carry-over from other donors' samples. The specimen sequenced was PBMCs. The rearrangement uses TRBV27 and TRBJ2-2; D possibly corresponds to TRBD2 (5 bases). The CDR3: CASSLFISNAGTGELFF. CDR3 coding DNA: TGTGCCAGCAGCTTGTTTATTTCCAATGCGGGCACCGGGGAGCTGTTTTTT.